The clone carrying this T cell receptor beta chain was counted once. This sample was taken from a study of blood T cell repertoires in COVID-19. Study overall: The cDNA or gDNA used as material had been derived from T cells, B-cell-depleted T cells, or PBMCs.

Repertoires were generated with immunoSEQ multiplex PCR, while TCRdb's copy carries only in-frame clones and drops some. The data hold about 95,000 clones, with roughly 90% observed a single time. Germline-derived CDR1 and CDR2 are MDHEN and SYDVKM. The CDR3 length is 12 residues. V lost 7 bases, J lost 4 bases, and 2 bases stayed unmatched. Material: peripheral blood. This TCR was recovered from an older woman with acute or convalescent COVID-19. The V and J genes are TRBV28 and TRBJ2-5; TRBD2 agrees at 8 bases. The CDR3 spells CASTGGVETQYF. DNA of the CDR3: TGTGCCAGCACCGGGGGGGTAGAGACCCAGTACTTC.